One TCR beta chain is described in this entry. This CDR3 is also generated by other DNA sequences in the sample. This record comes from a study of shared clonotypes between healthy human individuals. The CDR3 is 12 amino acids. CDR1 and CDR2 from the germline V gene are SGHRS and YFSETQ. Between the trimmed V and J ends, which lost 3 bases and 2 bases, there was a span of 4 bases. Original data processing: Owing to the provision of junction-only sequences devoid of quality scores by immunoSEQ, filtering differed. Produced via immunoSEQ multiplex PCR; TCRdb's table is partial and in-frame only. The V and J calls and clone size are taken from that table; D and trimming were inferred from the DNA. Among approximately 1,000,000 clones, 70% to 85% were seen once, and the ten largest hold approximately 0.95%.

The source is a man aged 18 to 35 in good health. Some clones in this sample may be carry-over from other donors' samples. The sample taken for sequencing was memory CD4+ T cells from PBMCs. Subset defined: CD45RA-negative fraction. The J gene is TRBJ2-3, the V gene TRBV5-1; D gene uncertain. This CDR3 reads CASSYLTDTQYF. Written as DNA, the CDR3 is TGCGCCAGCAGCTATCTCACAGATACGCAGTATTTT.